A single sample is the source of the 32 T cell receptor beta chains below, sequenced in a study of CD8+ T cells in alopecia areata. RNA, once extracted, was reverse transcribed into cDNA for use as the sequencing template. Using immunoSEQ multiplex PCR, the repertoire was profiled, and TCRdb retains in-frame clones only, with some absent. Of roughly 150,000 clones detected, approximately 53% appear once; the ten largest clones hold 15% to 20%. The sample consisted of CD8+ T cells sorted from blood, taken at week 0. These receptors originate from a human donor with alopecia areata.

This clone was recorded only once. The V gene is TRBV30, the J gene TRBJ1-3, with TRBD1 as a possible D gene (5 bases). This CDR3 contains 14 residues. V was clipped by 0 bases and J by 9 bases, with 15 bases between them. CDR1 GTSNPN and CDR2 SVGIG come from the germline V gene (reference sequence). The CDR3 reads CAWSVDSQSTTIYF. CDR3 coding DNA: TGTGCCTGGAGTGTCGACAGTCAGTCAACCACCATATATTTT. Variable domain in full (rest from reference TRBV30 and TRBJ1-3): SQTIHQWPATLVQPVGSPLSLECTVEGTSNPNLYWYRQAAGRGLQLLFYSVGIGQISSEVPQNLSASRPQDRQFILSSKKLLLSDSGFYLCAWSVDSQSTTIYFGEGSWLTVV.

This clone was seen a handful of times. V gene TRBV19 combines with J gene TRBJ1-1, with no clear D. V gave up 3 bases and J gave up 4 bases, with 9 bases separating them. The length of the CDR3 is 13 residues. Germline CDR1 reads LNHDA; CDR2 reads SQIVND (reference sequence). CDR3 nucleotides: TGTGCCAGTAGTATCGGGCAGACCACTGAAGCTTTCTTT. Translating it yields CASSIGQTTEAFF.

The chain combines TRBV19 with TRBJ2-2; D is uncertain. The V gene's germline CDR1 is LNHDA and CDR2 SQIVND (reference sequence). Trimming removed 5 bases from V and 6 bases from J, with 7 bases in between. The CDR3 spans 12 residues. CDR3 sequence: CASSQSAGELFF. CDR3 nucleotides: TGTGCCAGTAGTCAAAGTGCCGGGGAGCTGTTTTTT.

To note about this clone: The sample contains more than one DNA sequence encoding this CDR3. V usage is TRBV30 and J usage is TRBJ1-1, with a possible D match to TRBD1 (6 bases). Germline V lookup: CDR1 GTSNPN, CDR2 SVGIG (reference sequence). The CDR3 is 13 amino acids. V was pared by 0 bases and J by 4 bases, with 9 bases between. CDR3 DNA: TGTGCCTGGAGTGTAGGAGGGGGCACTGAAGCTTTCTTT. It is translated as CAWSVGGGTEAFF.

The chain has TRBV30 and TRBJ1-1; possible D gene TRBD1, 5 bases. Germline CDR1 GTSNPN, CDR2 SVGIG (reference sequence). V was shortened by 3 bases and J by 2 bases, with 10 bases between the two germline ends. CDR3 size: 13 residues. The CDR3 is CAWSRDGNTEAFF. The CDR3 DNA reads as TGTGCCTGGAGCCGGGACGGCAACACTGAAGCTTTCTTT.

The chain uses TRBV4-3 and TRBJ1-4; no clear D gene. Trimming cost V 0 bases and J 8 bases, with 16 bases left between them. Looked up from germline, CDR1 is LGHNA and CDR2 is YSLEER. CDR3 length: 16 residues. CDR3 nucleotide sequence: TGCGCCAGCAGCCAAGATCGGTCGGGAGAGAGGGAAAAACTGTTTTTT. Translated: CASSQDRSGEREKLFF.

This chain links TRBV9 with TRBJ2-5; 13 positions agree with TRBD2. Looked up from germline, CDR1 is SGDLS and CDR2 is YYNGEE. CDR3 length: 16 amino acids. J gave up 4 bases and V 4 bases, and 7 bases lay outside the gene matches. CDR3 coding DNA: TGTGCCAGCAGCCGTGGACTAGCGGGGGTAGGAGAGACCCAGTACTTC. The encoded protein is CASSRGLAGVGETQYF.

This clone was counted only a few times. The chain carries TRBV7-3 and TRBJ2-1; a possible D gene is TRBD2 (7 bases). The CDR3 is 15 amino acids. Trimming stripped 7 bases from V and 5 bases from J, with 18 bases between. Germline CDR1 reads SGHTA; CDR2 reads FQGTGA. CDR3 sequence reads: CASTLSGGGNNEQFF. The CDR3 DNA reads as TGTGCCAGCACCCTAAGTGGGGGGGGCAACAATGAGCAGTTCTTC.

The genes are TRBV7-6 and TRBJ1-1; perhaps TRBD1 as D (5 bases). V was pared by 5 bases and J by 2 bases, with 12 bases between. From germline, CDR1 is SGHVS and CDR2 FNYEAQ. This CDR3 has 14 amino acids. This CDR3 reads CASSPGTVNTEAFF. The CDR3 nucleotides read TGTGCCAGCAGCCCAGGGACGGTAAACACTGAAGCTTTCTTT.

J is TRBJ2-3 and V is TRBV13; 11 bases are shared with TRBD2. V was clipped by 5 bases and J by 4 bases; unmatched bases: 2. The germline V gene has CDR1 PRHDT and CDR2 FYEKMQ (reference sequence). This CDR3 is 14 amino acids long. CDR3 amino acids: CASSTSGGSDTQYF. As DNA, the CDR3 is TGTGCCAGCAGCACTAGCGGGGGTTCAGATACGCAGTATTTT. The full variable domain, in which reference TRBV13 and TRBJ2-3 provide the parts outside the CDR3, is AAGVIQSPRHLIKEKRETATLKCYPIPRHDTVYWYQQGPGQDPQFLISFYEKMQSDKGSIPDRFSAQQFSDYHSELNMSSLELGDSALYFCASSTSGGSDTQYFGPGTRLTVL.

This clone was counted only a few times. The J gene is TRBJ2-5, the V gene TRBV10-3, with 7 bases lining up with TRBD1. V dropped 3 bases and J dropped 5; count of bases not matched to a gene: 6. This CDR3 is built from 14 residues. Germline assignment: CDR1 ENHRY and CDR2 SYGVKD. CDR3 nucleotides: TGTGCCATCAGTGAACAGGGGAAGGGGGAGACCCAGTACTTC. Its translation is CAISEQGKGETQYF.

V is TRBV30 and J is TRBJ2-1, with no clear D. CDR1 and CDR2 (germline): GTSNPN, SVGIG (reference sequence). The CDR3 sequence is 12 residues long. V lost 2 bases and J 2 bases, leaving 4 bases between the germline ends. CDR3 sequence: CAWSRAYNEQFF. For the CDR3, the DNA is TGTGCCTGGAGTCGAGCCTACAATGAGCAGTTCTTC.

The table lists this clone with a few counts. The genes are TRBV7-9 and TRBJ2-3; D call uncertain. CDR1 is SEHNR and CDR2 is FQNEAQ in the germline V gene (reference sequence). This CDR3 is built from 15 residues. Trimming cost V 5 bases and J 1 base, with 13 bases left between them. Written as DNA, the CDR3 is TGTGCCAGCAGCCCCCCGGGCGAGGGCACAGATACGCAGTATTTT. As protein: CASSPPGEGTDTQYF.

The chain employs TRBV7-2 and TRBJ1-2; 7 bases are shared with TRBD1. Per germline, CDR1 SGHTA and CDR2 FQGNSA. This CDR3 is 13 amino acids long. The trim removed 5 bases at V and 7 bases at J, leaving 7 bases unmatched. This chain's CDR3 is CASSVTGDLGYTF. The CDR3 DNA is TGTGCCAGCAGCGTTACAGGGGATCTTGGCTACACCTTC.

V is TRBV4-1 and J is TRBJ2-7; D possibly corresponds to TRBD1 (6 bases). Per germline, CDR1 MGHRA and CDR2 YSYEKL. Trimming took off 3 bases at V and 0 bases at J, with 12 bases between the two ends. CDR3 length equals 15 residues. The CDR3 DNA is TGCGCCAGCAGCCACCGGGACACGAGCTCCTACGAGCAGTACTTC. Residues: CASSHRDTSSYEQYF.

This clone was counted a few times. CDR3: CASSPSGGYGDEQFF. The DNA of the CDR3 is TGCGCCAGCAGCCCTAGCGGGGGGTACGGCGATGAGCAGTTCTTC. This chain uses TRBV4-3 with TRBJ2-1, with 11 bases that match TRBD2. The CDR3 contains 15 residues. J was trimmed by 8 bases and V by 4 bases; bases with no gene match: 7. Germline V gives CDR1 LGHNA, CDR2 YSLEER.

This chain uses TRBV30 with TRBJ2-7; TRBD2 matches 8 bases. Unmatched junction bases numbered 5, after V lost 2 bases and J lost 5 bases. This CDR3 has 13 residues. Per germline, CDR1 GTSNPN and CDR2 SVGIG (reference sequence). CDR3: CAWSPGGANEQYF. As DNA, the CDR3 is TGTGCCTGGAGTCCCGGGGGGGCCAACGAGCAGTACTTC. Filled out from reference TRBV30 and TRBJ2-7, the complete variable domain reads SQTIHQWPATLVQPVGSPLSLECTVEGTSNPNLYWYRQAAGRGLQLLFYSVGIGQISSEVPQNLSASRPQDRQFILSSKKLLLSDSGFYLCAWSPGGANEQYFGPGTRLTVT.

This clone was counted between two and nine times. CDR3 nucleotide sequence: TGTGCCAGCAGTGTGGCGGGGGGGCCTCGGGAGCAGTACTTC. Translating it yields CASSVAGGPREQYF. The chain uses TRBV2 and TRBJ2-7; 9 bases match TRBD2. V gave up 4 bases and J gave up 7 bases; unmatched junction bases: 8. Germline CDR1 and CDR2: SNHLY and FYNNEI. This CDR3 has 14 amino acids.

The sample holds a few counts of this clone. The chain joins TRBV29-1 to TRBJ2-3; D call uncertain. This CDR3 is built from 14 residues. V gave up 1 base and J gave up 0 bases, with 8 bases separating them. CDR1 and CDR2 from the germline V gene are SQVTM and ANQGSEA. The CDR3, as DNA: TGCAGCGTTGAAGGGGGAAGAAGCACAGATACGCAGTATTTT. As protein: CSVEGGRSTDTQYF.

The J gene is TRBJ1-1, the V gene TRBV7-9, with 8 bases that match TRBD1. V gave up 6 bases and J gave up 7 bases; unmatched junction bases: 4. Looked up from germline, CDR1 is SEHNR and CDR2 is FQNEAQ (reference sequence). The CDR3 sequence is 12 residues long. The CDR3, as DNA: TGTGCCAGCAGAAGCGGACAGGGTGAAGCTTTCTTT. This gives the protein CASRSGQGEAFF.

The rearrangement joins TRBV4-3 to TRBJ1-1, with D possibly being TRBD1 (5 bases). CDR1 and CDR2 (germline): LGHNA, YSLEER. The CDR3 runs 15 residues. Trimming stripped 3 bases from V and 8 bases from J, with 19 bases between. DNA for the CDR3: TGCGCCAGCAGCCAGGGAGTTCCGGGACGGGGAGAAGCTTTCTTT. This gives the protein CASSQGVPGRGEAFF.

The chain carries TRBV27 and TRBJ2-7; the match to TRBD1 covers 11 bases. The CDR3 has 17 residues. Germline lookup yields CDR1 MNHEY and CDR2 SMNVEV (reference sequence). J lost 1 base, V lost 4 bases, and 9 bases had no gene match. The CDR3 DNA sequence: TGTGCCAGCAGTTCGGGACAGGGGGTTCCTCAGTCCTACGAGCAGTACTTC. Protein: CASSSGQGVPQSYEQYF.

The genes are TRBV27 and TRBJ2-7, with D perhaps TRBD2 (6 bases). CDR3 length equals 15 residues. V dropped 5 bases and J dropped 2 bases, with 16 bases sitting between them. Germline V gene sequence: CDR1 MNHEY, CDR2 SMNVEV (reference sequence). The CDR3, as DNA: TGTGCCAGCAGTCCCTACCCCGGGACTCCCTACGAGCAGTACTTC. Its translation is CASSPYPGTPYEQYF.

The rearrangement joins TRBV4-1 to TRBJ1-5; D ambiguous. The CDR3 covers 8 residues. Deletions cut 4 bases from V and 15 bases from J, with 4 bases between. The V gene's germline CDR1 is MGHRA and CDR2 YSYEKL. The CDR3 region has the DNA TGCGCCAGCAGCCCTCCGCATTTT. This encodes CASSPPHF.

The CDR3 region is CASSLSENQPQHF. The CDR3 DNA sequence: TGTGCCAGCAGTTTATCAGAGAATCAGCCCCAGCATTTT. The J gene is TRBJ1-5, the V gene TRBV27, with D uncertain. From germline, CDR1 is MNHEY and CDR2 SMNVEV (reference sequence). The V end was cut by 0 bases, the J end by 4 bases, with 4 bases between. The CDR3 extends over 13 amino acids.

The V gene is TRBV30, the J gene TRBJ2-1; TRBD2 aligns across 14 bases. J gave up 7 bases and V 0 bases, and 5 bases lay outside the gene matches. Per the germline V gene, CDR1 is GTSNPN and CDR2 is SVGIG (reference sequence). The CDR3 covers 16 residues. CDR3 in DNA: TGTGCCTGGAGTGTAGGACGACTAGCGGGGGGGAATGAGCAGTTCTTC. Translating it yields CAWSVGRLAGGNEQFF. The full variable domain, in which reference TRBV30 and TRBJ2-1 provide the parts outside the CDR3, is SQTIHQWPATLVQPVGSPLSLECTVEGTSNPNLYWYRQAAGRGLQLLFYSVGIGQISSEVPQNLSASRPQDRQFILSSKKLLLSDSGFYLCAWSVGRLAGGNEQFFGPGTRLTVL.

This chain uses TRBV13 with TRBJ2-7; D remains ambiguous. The V end was cut by 4 bases, the J end by 7 bases, with 11 bases between. The V gene's germline CDR1 is PRHDT and CDR2 FYEKMQ (reference sequence). The CDR3 runs 12 residues. CDR3 sequence (DNA): TGTGCCAGCAGCTATTCTTCTGGTGAGCAGTACTTC. Amino acid sequence: CASSYSSGEQYF.

As concerns this clone: This sample also contains other DNA sequences that code for the same CDR3. The rearrangement links TRBV4-3 to TRBJ1-5; no clear D gene. This CDR3 has 13 residues. Trimming left V 0 bases short and J 5 bases short, with 5 bases between. Germline CDR1 LGHNA, CDR2 YSLEER. This CDR3 is CASSQDTDQPQHF. CDR3 DNA sequence: TGCGCCAGCAGCCAAGATACGGATCAGCCCCAGCATTTT.

This chain joins TRBV29-1 and TRBJ2-1; TRBD2 agrees at 12 bases. This CDR3 region has 15 residues. Germline CDR1 and CDR2: SQVTM and ANQGSEA. The J segment lost 2 bases and the V segment lost 6 bases, leaving 5 bases of the junction unmatched. CDR3 in DNA: TGCAGCGTCACTAGCGGGGGGCTCCCCTACAATGAGCAGTTCTTC. Translating it yields CSVTSGGLPYNEQFF.

V gene TRBV25-1 combines with J gene TRBJ1-1; the D is unclear. The CDR3 contains 13 residues. V shed 8 bases and J shed 5 bases, with 15 bases lying between them. Germline CDR1 reads MGHDK; CDR2 reads SYGVNS. This chain's CDR3 is CASGMGSRTEAFF. The CDR3 region has the DNA TGTGCCAGCGGTATGGGGAGTAGGACTGAAGCTTTCTTT.

CDR3 nucleotide sequence: TGTGCCACCAGAGGCAGAGCTACGAACACCGGGGAGCTGTTTTTT. This gives the protein CATRGRATNTGELFF. The J gene is TRBJ2-2, the V gene TRBV15; D gene ambiguous. The germline V gene encodes CDR1 LNHNV and CDR2 YYDKDF (reference sequence). Trimming shortened V by 6 bases and J by 0 bases, and 11 bases separated the two germline ends. CDR3 length: 15 residues.

This clone turned up a few times. The V gene is TRBV7-2, the J gene TRBJ1-2, with no clear D. The CDR3 runs 15 residues. The germline V and J ends were trimmed by 1 base and 0 bases, with 9 bases remaining between them. CDR1 and CDR2 (germline): SGHTA, FQGNSA. CDR3 DNA: TGTGCCAGCAGCTTAGACACGCTCTCTAACTATGGCTACACCTTC. This encodes CASSLDTLSNYGYTF.